These 27 T cell receptor beta chains were all obtained from the same sample, sequenced in a study of OX40 agonist ivuxolimab in advanced cancers. The protocol was immunoSEQ multiplex PCR, while the TCRdb copy is restricted to in-frame clones and leaves out a portion. The data show about 50,000 clones, roughly 85% seen once. Sequencing was performed on CD4+ or CD8+ T cells sorted from blood, taken in a trial of the OX40 agonist ivuxolimab. The receptor source for this set is an adult with an advanced solid tumor such as melanoma, head and neck, liver or kidney cancer.

This clone was seen repeatedly, ten times or more. The chain joins TRBV2 to TRBJ2-6; 7 nucleotides line up with TRBD1. This CDR3 region has 18 residues. With 5 bases clipped from V and 2 bases from J, the junction kept 12 bases outside the gene matches. The germline V gene encodes CDR1 SNHLY and CDR2 FYNNEI. The CDR3, as DNA: TGTGCCAGCAGTCCGCTTTTGCAGGGGGTTACTGGGGCCAACGTCCTGACTTTC. Amino acids: CASSPLLQGVTGANVLTF.

With regard to this clone: Relative to the germline gene, one junction end is altered; a read error may explain this. This sequence joins TRBV28 and TRBJ1-2; TRBD1 is a possible D gene (5 bases). This CDR3 is built from 13 residues. CDR1 is MDHEN, CDR2 SYDVKM, per germline. The DNA of the CDR3 is TGTGCCAGCAATCCAAGTGCGGGGGACCGTCGTAAGTTC. As protein: CASNPSAGDRRKF.

The chain carries TRBV10-3 and TRBJ2-7, with D unresolved. This CDR3 comprises 12 residues. V was cut by 6 bases and J by 4 bases, with 10 bases left in between. CDR1 ENHRY and CDR2 SYGVKD come from the germline V gene. DNA of the CDR3: TGTGCCATCAGGGCTGACACGTACGAGCAGTACTTC. Its protein is CAIRADTYEQYF.

This chain links TRBV10-3 with TRBJ1-5; perhaps TRBD1 as D (5 bases). The CDR3 runs to 17 residues. V dropped 3 bases and J dropped 1 base, with 16 bases sitting between them. The germline V gene has CDR1 ENHRY and CDR2 SYGVKD. CDR3 in amino acids: CAISETLQVTSNQPQHF. CDR3 nucleotides: TGTGCCATCAGTGAAACATTACAGGTAACCAGCAATCAGCCCCAGCATTTT.

This rearrangement joins TRBV6-1 to TRBJ2-5; TRBD1 matches at 9 bases. V shed 5 bases, J shed 5 bases, and the junction held 9 bases outside the gene matches. The CDR3 spans 15 residues. The germline CDR1 and CDR2 sequences are MNHNS and SASEGT. The CDR3 bases are TGTGCCAGCAGTATGGACAGGGGTATTTGGGAGACCCAGTACTTC. Amino acids: CASSMDRGIWETQYF.

This chain connects TRBV7-8 to TRBJ1-2; 11 nucleotides agree with TRBD1. This CDR3 is built from 15 residues. CDR1 is SGHVS, CDR2 FQNEAQ, per germline. The ends lost 4 bases at V and 6 bases at J; junction bases unmatched: 7. This chain's CDR3 is CASSSRGQGGDGYTF. DNA for the CDR3: TGTGCCAGCAGCTCACGGGGACAGGGGGGCGATGGCTACACCTTC.

Here the CDR3 DNA reads TGTGCCAGCAGCTTGGGGGGGACAGGAGGCTACGAGCAGTACTTC. The encoded protein is CASSLGGTGGYEQYF. The chain joins TRBV11-2 to TRBJ2-7, with D possibly matching TRBD1 (8 bases). Germline assignment: CDR1 SGHAT and CDR2 FQNNGV. The CDR3 is 15 residues long. V was trimmed by 3 bases and J by 3 bases, leaving 15 bases between them.

The rearrangement joins TRBV6-5 to TRBJ1-2, with D tentatively TRBD1 (5 bases). Germline assignment: CDR1 MNHEY and CDR2 SVGAGI. Trimming pared 6 bases from V and 4 bases from J, leaving 18 bases between. This CDR3 spans 15 amino acids. The CDR3 is CASSQPPGGSYGYTF. CDR3 DNA sequence: TGTGCCAGCAGCCAGCCGCCCGGGGGTAGCTATGGCTACACCTTC.

The chain carries TRBV27 and TRBJ1-4; the D gene is possibly TRBD1 (5 bases). CDR1 and CDR2 from the germline V gene are MNHEY and SMNVEV (reference sequence). Trimming removed 7 bases from V and 6 bases from J, with 18 bases in between. The CDR3 contains 15 residues. This CDR3 is CASTKSGDRYEKLFF. The CDR3 nucleotides read TGTGCCAGCACCAAGAGTGGTGACAGATATGAAAAACTGTTTTTT. The entire variable domain, with the rest obtained from reference TRBV27 and TRBJ1-4, is as follows: EAQVTQNPRYLITVTGKKLTVTCSQNMNHEYMSWYRQDPGLGLRQIYYSMNVEVTDKGDVPEGYKVSRKEKRNFPLILESPSPNQTSLYFCASTKSGDRYEKLFFGSGTQLSVL.

J is TRBJ1-4 and V is TRBV6-1; 8 bases fit TRBD1. Germline values: CDR1 MNHNS, CDR2 SASEGT. The CDR3 has 15 amino acids. V was clipped by 6 bases and J by 7 bases; unmatched bases: 10. Here the CDR3 DNA reads TGTGCCAGCAGCCGACAGGGGATTGATACTGAAAAACTGTTTTTT. Encoded protein: CASSRQGIDTEKLFF.

This clone showed up just a few times. This chain uses TRBV2 with TRBJ2-7; 7 nucleotides match TRBD2. The CDR3 extends over 13 amino acids. The germline V gene encodes CDR1 SNHLY and CDR2 FYNNEI. With V trimmed by 4 bases and J by 7 bases, 7 bases remained unmatched. DNA of the CDR3: TGTGCCAGCAGTGTCGTAGGACTAGAGGAGCAGTACTTC. It is translated as CASSVVGLEEQYF.

The chain has TRBV18 and TRBJ1-4; D is unclear. Trimming took off 3 bases at V and 7 bases at J, with 12 bases between the two ends. Germline CDR1 and CDR2: KGHSH and LQKENI. This CDR3 region has 14 residues. CDR3: CASSPRPEGEKLFF. CDR3 sequence (DNA): TGTGCCAGCTCACCTAGGCCCGAAGGTGAAAAACTGTTTTTT.

This clone occurred once. The junction departs from germline at one end; a sequencing error may be responsible. The chain joins TRBV12-5 to TRBJ2-3, with D possibly TRBD1 on 6 matching bases. Germline V lookup: CDR1 LGHNT, CDR2 FRNRAP. This CDR3 is built from 14 residues. The CDR3 DNA reads TGTGCTAGTGGTTTGGTACCAGGGGACCATAGGCCGATTTTT. As protein: CASGLVPGDHRPIF. Variable domain in full (rest from reference TRBV12-5 and TRBJ2-3): DARVTQTPRHKVTEMGQEVTMRCQPILGHNTVFWYRQTMMQGLELLAYFRNRAPLDDSGMPKDRFSAEMPDATLATLKIQPSEPRDSAVYFCASGLVPGDHRPIFGPGTRLTVL.

The chain joins TRBV6-1 to TRBJ2-7, with 7 nucleotides matching TRBD2. CDR1 is MNHNS and CDR2 is SASEGT in the germline V gene. Trimming took 6 bases from V and 2 from J; bases not matched to a gene: 1. This CDR3 spans 12 amino acids. As DNA, the CDR3 is TGTGCCAGCAGCCTAGCGGCCTACGAGCAGTACTTC. Encoded protein: CASSLAAYEQYF.

The chain has TRBV25-1 and TRBJ2-3; D not resolved. The CDR3 loop spans 12 amino acids. Trimming took 6 bases from V and 2 from J, leaving 6 bases between them. Germline V gene data show CDR1 as MGHDK and CDR2 as SYGVNS. The CDR3 region is CASSRNTDTQYF. In DNA, the CDR3 is TGTGCCAGCAGCCGAAACACAGATACGCAGTATTTT.

This clone was counted a single time. The rearrangement joins TRBV7-9 to TRBJ2-1, with 11 bases identical to TRBD2. The germline V gene has CDR1 SEHNR and CDR2 FQNEAQ (reference sequence). The ends lost 2 bases at V and 3 bases at J; junction bases unmatched: 3. The CDR3 runs to 16 residues. The CDR3 DNA is TGTGCCAGCAGCTTAACTAGCGGGGGATACTACAATGAGCAGTTCTTC. Amino acids: CASSLTSGGYYNEQFF.

This chain connects TRBV11-2 to TRBJ2-7; the D gene could be TRBD1 or TRBD2 (5 bases each). Germline V gene sequence: CDR1 SGHAT, CDR2 FQNNGV. V was trimmed by 5 bases and J by 4 bases, leaving 15 bases between them. This CDR3 has 14 amino acids. The CDR3: CASSRQRRPYEQYF. The CDR3 DNA is TGTGCCAGCAGCCGACAGCGGAGACCTTACGAGCAGTACTTC. Based on the CDR3 plus reference TRBV11-2 and TRBJ2-7, the full variable domain is EAGVAQSPRYKIIEKRQSVAFWCNPISGHATLYWYQQILGQGPKLLIQFQNNGVVDDSQLPKDRFSAERLKGVDSTLKIQPAKLEDSAVYLCASSRQRRPYEQYFGPGTRLTVT.

The chain has TRBV19 and TRBJ1-1; the D gene is possibly TRBD1 (6 bases). Germline loops: CDR1 LNHDA, CDR2 SQIVND (reference sequence). The length of the CDR3 is 14 residues. The V end was cut by 3 bases, the J end by 3 bases, with 11 bases between. Written as DNA, the CDR3 is TGTGCCAGTAGTATCCGGGGGGCGGACACTGAAGCTTTCTTT. Encoded protein: CASSIRGADTEAFF.

The gene calls are TRBV25-1 and TRBJ2-3; D unclear. Germline CDR1 and CDR2: MGHDK and SYGVNS. The V and J ends lost 0 bases and 1 base respectively, with 2 bases between them. This CDR3 is built from 13 residues. CDR3 bases: TGTGCCAGCAGTGAATACGGCACAGATACGCAGTATTTT. Translation: CASSEYGTDTQYF.

The chain joins TRBV30 to TRBJ1-6; D remains unclear. Germline-derived CDR1 and CDR2 are GTSNPN and SVGIG (reference sequence). Between the trimmed V and J ends, which lost 4 bases and 1 base, there was a span of 17 bases. This CDR3 spans 17 amino acids. The CDR3 sequence is CAWTKRGVTSYNSPLHF. CDR3 bases: TGTGCCTGGACCAAACGCGGGGTTACATCCTATAATTCACCCCTCCACTTT.

The chain couples TRBV19 to TRBJ1-3; D unclear. V was shortened by 4 bases and J by 4 bases, with 14 bases between the two germline ends. The CDR3 has 15 residues. Germline V gene data show CDR1 as LNHDA and CDR2 as SQIVND (reference sequence). As DNA, the CDR3 is TGTGCCAGTAGTACACCCTTGCTAGGAGGAAACACCATATATTTT. Its protein is CASSTPLLGGNTIYF.

The chain carries TRBV7-9 and TRBJ1-4; D might be TRBD1 (5 bases). This CDR3 region has 12 residues. The germline CDR1 and CDR2 sequences are SEHNR and FQNEAQ (reference sequence). Deletions cut 8 bases from V and 8 bases from J, with 12 bases between. The DNA of the CDR3 is TGTGCCAGCGCTCCGGGGGGGGAAAAACTGTTTTTT. This gives the protein CASAPGGEKLFF.

The gene calls are TRBV5-1 and TRBJ2-5, with unresolved D. The J call is uncertain, as TRBJ2-7 better fits the DNA end. The germline V gene has CDR1 SGHRS and CDR2 YFSETQ. The CDR3 runs 15 residues. Written as DNA, the CDR3 is TGCGCCAGCAGCTTGGAGACGGGCAGCTCCTACGAGCAGTACTTC. It translates to CASSLETGSSYEQYF.

The V and J genes are TRBV6-5 and TRBJ2-7; TRBD2 might be the D (6 bases). The CDR3 runs to 15 residues. Germline V lookup: CDR1 MNHEY, CDR2 SVGAGI. The germline V and J ends were trimmed by 7 bases and 0 bases, with 16 bases remaining between them. CDR3 sequence reads: CASTPSPGLSYEQYF. The DNA for the CDR3 is TGTGCCAGCACCCCATCCCCGGGACTCTCCTACGAGCAGTACTTC.

The chain combines TRBV5-1 with TRBJ2-3; tentative D call: TRBD2 (5 bases). Germline CDR1 reads SGHRS; CDR2 reads YFSETQ. This CDR3 has 14 amino acids. Trimming cost V 0 bases and J 5 bases, with 10 bases left between them. In nucleotides, the CDR3 is TGCGCCAGCAGCTTGGGAGGGCCGGTAGATACGCAGTATTTT. Residues: CASSLGGPVDTQYF.

This clone was recorded once. V gene TRBV6-8 combines with J gene TRBJ2-1; 8 bases match TRBD2. In germline, CDR1 is MNHGY, CDR2 SAAAGT. J gave up 9 bases and V 5 bases, and 12 bases lay outside the gene matches. This CDR3 comprises 15 residues. CDR3: CASSPFAGGEGEQFF. The CDR3, as DNA: TGTGCCAGCAGTCCCTTCGCGGGAGGAGAGGGTGAGCAGTTCTTC.

This chain connects TRBV30 to TRBJ2-3, with 7 bases identical to TRBD2. Germline V gene lookup returns CDR1 GTSNPN and CDR2 SVGIG (reference sequence). Germline trimming cut 5 bases from V and 6 bases from J; bases unmatched to any gene: 2. This CDR3 comprises 11 residues. The CDR3 DNA follows: TGTGCCTGGGGACTAGTTGATACGCAGTATTTT. Translated: CAWGLVDTQYF. Variable domain in full (rest from reference TRBV30 and TRBJ2-3): SQTIHQWPATLVQPVGSPLSLECTVEGTSNPNLYWYRQAAGRGLQLLFYSVGIGQISSEVPQNLSASRPQDRQFILSSKKLLLSDSGFYLCAWGLVDTQYFGPGTRLTVL.